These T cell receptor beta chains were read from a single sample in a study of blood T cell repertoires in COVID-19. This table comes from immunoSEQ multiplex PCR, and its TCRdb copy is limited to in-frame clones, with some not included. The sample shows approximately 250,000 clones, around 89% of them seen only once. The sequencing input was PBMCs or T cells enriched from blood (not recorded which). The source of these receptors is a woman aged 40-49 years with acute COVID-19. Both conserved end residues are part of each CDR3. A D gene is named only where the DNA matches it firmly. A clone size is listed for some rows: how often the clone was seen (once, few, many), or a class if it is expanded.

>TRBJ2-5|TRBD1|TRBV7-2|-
TGTGCCAGCAGCTTAGTAGGGGGCGAGACCCAGTACTTC
CASSLVGGETQYF
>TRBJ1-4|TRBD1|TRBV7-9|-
TGTGCCAGCAGCCCCTTAAAAAAAGCAGGACAGGGGAAACTGTTTTTT
CASSPLKKAGQGKLFF
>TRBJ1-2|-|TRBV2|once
TGTGCCAGCAGTGGGCGGGTCGGCTACACCTTC
CASSGRVGYTF
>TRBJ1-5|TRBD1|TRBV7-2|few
TGTGCCAGCAGCTCCCGGACAGGACTTTATAGCAATCAGCCCCAGCATTTT
CASSSRTGLYSNQPQHF
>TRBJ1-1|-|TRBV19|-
TGTGCCAGTAGTAATGCCTGGGTAGACTCCTCTGAAGCTTTCTTT
CASSNAWVDSSEAFF
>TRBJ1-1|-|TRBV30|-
TGTGCCTGGAGTCTCGGACACGCTAACACTGAAGCTTTCTTT
CAWSLGHANTEAFF
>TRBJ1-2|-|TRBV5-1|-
TGCGCCAGCAGCCCGTCGGTCTCGCGTGGCTACACCTTC
CASSPSVSRGYTF
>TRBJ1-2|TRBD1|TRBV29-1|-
TGCAGCGTTGAAGTCGCGGGACAGGGCTATGGCTACACCTTC
CSVEVAGQGYGYTF
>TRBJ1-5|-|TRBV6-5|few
TGTGCCAGCACCTCGGGGGGAAACCAGCCCCAGCATTTT
CASTSGGNQPQHF
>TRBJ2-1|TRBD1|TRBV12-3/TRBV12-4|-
TGTGCCAGCAGAGGCAGGGGGCGGCATGAGCAGTTCTTC
CASRGRGRHEQFF
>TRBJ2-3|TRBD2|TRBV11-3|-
TGTGCCAGCAGTCTGACTAGCGGTGCAGATACGCAGTATTTT
CASSLTSGADTQYF
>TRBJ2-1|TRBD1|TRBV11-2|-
TGTGCCAGCAGCTTACGACAGGGGCCCCCTAATGAGCAGTTCTTC
CASSLRQGPPNEQFF
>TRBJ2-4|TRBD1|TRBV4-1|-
TGCGCCAGCAGCCAGGCAAGGGGGCGCAATCTCAAAAACATTCAGTACTTC
CASSQARGRNLKNIQYF
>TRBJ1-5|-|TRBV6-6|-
TGTGCCAGCAGTTACAATAGTCGGAATCAGCCCCAGCATTTT
CASSYNSRNQPQHF
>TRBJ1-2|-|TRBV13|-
TGTGCCAGCAGCTTCGGTGCGGGGGACGTGAACGGCTACACCTTC
CASSFGAGDVNGYTF
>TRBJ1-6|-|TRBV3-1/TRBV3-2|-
TGTGCCAGCAGCCACGACAGCAATTCACCCCTCCACTTT
CASSHDSNSPLHF
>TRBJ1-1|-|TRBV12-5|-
TGTGCTAGTGGCCTTCCGGGTCTGGCTTTCTTT
CASGLPGLAFF
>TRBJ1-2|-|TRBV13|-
TGTGCCAGCAGCTTATGGGTCCGCTCACGGGACAAGCAAGGCTACACCTTC
CASSLWVRSRDKQGYTF
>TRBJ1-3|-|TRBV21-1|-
TGTGCCAGCAGCAGGGACAGTAGAAACTCTGGAAACACCATATATTTT
CASSRDSRNSGNTIYF
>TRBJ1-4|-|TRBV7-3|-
TGTGCCAGCAGCTTAAAAGGGAGCCGGACGGGTGAAAAACTGTTTTTT
CASSLKGSRTGEKLFF
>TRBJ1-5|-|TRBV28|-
TGTGCCAGCAAAGCGAACAGGGAACTTTCGAGCAATCAGCCCCAGCATTTT
CASKANRELSSNQPQHF
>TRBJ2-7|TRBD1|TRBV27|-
TGTGCCAGCAGTTTGTGGGACAGGGGAAGCGAGCAGTACTTC
CASSLWDRGSEQYF